This record looks at one T cell receptor (beta chain) sequence and its context. With a much larger clone just one base away, this may be a read error. Over 160 million TCR-beta sequences from 15-18 subjects were obtained in each sequencing run. TCRdb passed the 5' RACE reads through MiXCR, listing each CDR3 protein once. The repertoire consists of 50,000 to 65,000 distinct CDR3 sequences, with less than 4.5% occurring once and the leading ten covering 1.6%. The CDR3 spans 10 residues. Trimming pared 7 bases from V and 3 bases from J, leaving 6 bases between. Germline assignment: CDR1 SQVTM and CDR2 ANQGSEA. This record comes from a study of neurological immune-mediated disorders. Stored at -80 C, 2 million PBMCs were the source of the unsorted libraries.

This TCR was recovered from a young man with multiple sclerosis. Sample: PBMCs. The chain combines TRBV29-1 with TRBJ1-1; D unresolved. The CDR3, as DNA: TGCAGCGCCCGCTACACTGAAGCTTTCTTT. This translates into CSARYTEAFF.